This T cell receptor beta chain was recovered during a study of siplizumab effects on memory and regulatory T cells. Study-wide points: Poor capture below about 10^-5 frequency left most alloreactive clones unmapped to unstimulated subsets. Apparently key alloresponse contributors, naive T cells also seemed more diverse than memory cells. A mean of about 70% of mappable alloreactive CD4+ clones were Treg-derived with siplizumab, compared with about 27% in controls.

In this sample, this clone turned up once. Antigen specificity is unknown. Germline CDR1 and CDR2: MNHNY and SVGAGI (reference sequence). The V and J ends lost 6 bases and 2 bases, in that order; junction bases with no gene match: 3. The length of the CDR3 is 13 residues. Each sample yielded around 9.4 x 10^4 assayed TCR templates. The repertoire was sequenced with immunoSEQ multiplex PCR; TCRdb's copy has only in-frame clones and lacks some. The table lists roughly 82,000 clones, over 80% of them singletons. V usage is TRBV6-6 and J usage is TRBJ1-2, with 7 nucleotides matching TRBD1. Sequencing was carried out using Tregs sorted from blood. This receptor was taken from a human donor in good health. Here the CDR3 reads CASSLQGNYGYTF. The CDR3 nucleotides read TGTGCCAGCAGCTTACAGGGGAACTATGGCTACACCTTC.